The clone carrying this T cell receptor (beta chain) appeared a few times. Its antigen is not known. The record originates from a study of cytomegalovirus exposure and HLA in healthy donors. At the level of the study: An early release of data contained roughly 86 million unique TCRs, which came from HLA-typed donors. Study findings and constraints: In a later analysis, donors in an Asian-associated ancestry cluster reportedly had fewer N-insertions in productive TCRs than the cohort mean. Researchers reported in a later analysis that a missense DCLRE1C variant was tied to TCR beta V- and J-gene trimming.

This PCR relied on a set of 60 Vbeta primers and 13 Jbeta primers. Here immunoSEQ multiplex PCR was the method, and the copy in TCRdb shows in-frame clones only, minus some. In the table there are about 130,000 clones, more than 9% of which are singletons. V was pared by 1 base and J by 0 bases, with 10 bases between. The CDR3 is 15 residues long. Per the germline V gene, CDR1 is SGHAT and CDR2 is FQNNGV. The receptor comes from a woman between 18 and 29 years old in good health and CMV-seropositive. Sequencing was carried out using PBMCs. The V gene is TRBV11-2, the J gene TRBJ2-7, with D possibly TRBD1 on 6 matching bases. The CDR3 sequence is CASSLGGQSSYEQYF. The CDR3 DNA sequence: TGTGCCAGCAGCTTAGGGGGGCAAAGCTCCTACGAGCAGTACTTC. Supplemented by reference TRBV11-2 and TRBJ2-7, the full variable domain reads EAGVAQSPRYKIIEKRQSVAFWCNPISGHATLYWYQQILGQGPKLLIQFQNNGVVDDSQLPKDRFSAERLKGVDSTLKIQPAKLEDSAVYLCASSLGGQSSYEQYFGPGTRLTVT.